One T cell receptor beta chain is described in this entry. This record belongs to a study of cytomegalovirus exposure and HLA in healthy donors. PCR used 60 Vbeta primers and 13 Jbeta primers. TCRdb keeps only in-frame clones here, not all; method: immunoSEQ multiplex PCR. The repertoire holds 60,000 to 75,000 clones, with about four fifths as singletons. Trimming stripped 4 bases from V and 3 bases from J, with 16 bases between. Looked up from germline, CDR1 is SEHNR and CDR2 is FQNEAQ (reference sequence). This CDR3 comprises 15 residues. J is TRBJ2-7 and V is TRBV7-9, with D unresolved. The specimen was PBMCs. The clonotype originates from a man in his late teens or twenties in good health and CMV-seropositive. CDR3 residues: CASSSPKLSYYEQYF. The DNA of the CDR3 is TGTGCCAGCAGCTCCCCAAAACTCTCATACTACGAGCAGTACTTC.